The next 18 T cell receptor beta chains were all read from a single sample in a study of radiation and T cells in renal cell carcinoma. TCRdb keeps only in-frame clones here, not all; method: immunoSEQ multiplex PCR. The repertoire holds just over 150,000 clones, with over 80% as singletons. Specified time point: blood 2 weeks post-SBRT. Treatment reported: 15 Gy SBRT to primary tumor, nephrectomy 4 weeks later. The sample here was blood, taken from a patient whose treatment included radiotherapy and nephrectomy. The receptors derive from a woman aged 50 to 60 with renal cell carcinoma.

This sequence joins TRBV2 and TRBJ2-7, with TRBD2 matching 7 bases. The germline gives CDR1 SNHLY, CDR2 FYNNEI. Trimming cost V 10 bases and J 3 bases; bases outside gene matches: 9. The CDR3 has 13 residues. The chain's CDR3 is CATEFSGNYEQYF. CDR3 nucleotide sequence: TGTGCCACTGAGTTCAGCGGGAACTACGAGCAGTACTTC.

The V gene is TRBV6-1, the J gene TRBJ1-3; D may be TRBD1 (6 bases). The germline gives CDR1 MNHNS, CDR2 SASEGT. This CDR3 region has 15 residues. V dropped 2 bases and J dropped 3 bases, with 11 bases sitting between them. The CDR3 loop is CASSEPGARGNTIYF. CDR3 nucleotide sequence: TGTGCCAGCAGTGAACCAGGGGCGCGTGGAAACACCATATATTTT.

The gene calls are TRBV5-5 and TRBJ1-4; no clear D gene. The CDR3 is 14 residues long. V lost 5 bases, J lost 8 bases, and 16 bases lay in between. Germline assignment: CDR1 SGHKS and CDR2 YYEKEE (reference sequence). CDR3 in amino acids: CASSPLGSYEKLFF. The CDR3 DNA is TGTGCCAGCAGTCCCTTGGGGAGCTACGAAAAACTGTTTTTT.

The chain employs TRBV10-3 and TRBJ2-3; D unclear. The CDR3 extends over 14 amino acids. Germline CDR1 reads ENHRY; CDR2 reads SYGVKD. The V and J ends lost 3 bases and 3 bases respectively, with 10 bases between them. This CDR3 is CAISEGITTDTQYF. Written as DNA, the CDR3 is TGTGCCATCAGTGAAGGGATCACAACAGATACGCAGTATTTT.

This chain connects TRBV11-2 to TRBJ1-4; TRBD1 matches 9 bases. This CDR3 spans 17 amino acids. Looked up from germline, CDR1 is SGHAT and CDR2 is FQNNGV. Unmatched junction bases numbered 8, after V lost 2 bases and J lost 4 bases. Here the CDR3 DNA reads TGTGCCAGCAGCTTAAGACAGGGGGTTGAGGATAATGAAAAACTGTTTTTT. Encoded protein: CASSLRQGVEDNEKLFF.

The chain joins TRBV7-2 to TRBJ1-5; D remains ambiguous. The germline gives CDR1 SGHTA, CDR2 FQGNSA. This CDR3 contains 14 residues. V lost 4 bases and J 7 bases, leaving 14 bases between the germline ends. The CDR3 nucleotides read TGTGCCAGCAGCTCGCCCCCCCGAGGGCAGCCCCAGCATTTT. The encoded protein is CASSSPPRGQPQHF.

The J gene is TRBJ2-7, the V gene TRBV7-8; unclear D gene. The ends were cut back, 5 bases at V and 4 bases at J, with 21 bases in the middle. Germline CDR1 is SGHVS and CDR2 is FQNEAQ. This CDR3 spans 16 amino acids. CDR3 sequence reads: CASSRPPRAQTYEQYF. The DNA for the CDR3 is TGTGCCAGCAGCCGTCCCCCCCGGGCCCAGACGTACGAGCAGTACTTC.

This chain links TRBV5-4 with TRBJ1-4, with 7 bases fitting TRBD1. CDR3 size: 13 residues. Germline lookup yields CDR1 SGHNT and CDR2 YYREEE (reference sequence). Trimming cost V 3 bases and J 7 bases; bases outside gene matches: 3. The CDR3 DNA follows: TGTGCCAGCAGCTCGGCAGGGGGTGAAAAACTGTTTTTT. Translation: CASSSAGGEKLFF.

This chain uses TRBV6-5 with TRBJ1-2; 11 bases line up with TRBD1. There are 16 residues in the CDR3. CDR1 and CDR2 (germline): MNHEY, SVGAGI. The junction had 11 bases not matched to a gene; V was cut back by 4 bases and J by 7 bases. The CDR3 is CASSWTGGDSSSGYTF. DNA of the CDR3: TGTGCCAGCAGTTGGACAGGGGGCGACTCTTCGTCTGGCTACACCTTC.

In this sample, this clone turned up a few times. The chain carries TRBV7-2 and TRBJ2-7, with D maybe TRBD2 (6 bases). The V end lost 4 bases, the J end lost 4 bases, and 8 bases lay between the germline ends. The CDR3 runs to 12 residues. The germline gives CDR1 SGHTA, CDR2 FQGNSA. DNA for the CDR3: TGTGCCAGCAGCTACGGGGGATACGAGCAGTACTTC. Protein sequence: CASSYGGYEQYF.

The chain has TRBV19 and TRBJ1-5, with 8 bases that match TRBD1. The J segment lost 5 bases and the V segment lost 3 bases, leaving 9 bases of the junction unmatched. The CDR3 consists of 16 residues. Per the germline V gene, CDR1 is LNHDA and CDR2 is SQIVND (reference sequence). CDR3 nucleotides: TGTGCCAGTAGTATTTCTGACAGGGGATATGATCAGCCCCAGCATTTT. Its translation: CASSISDRGYDQPQHF.

This clone was counted between two and nine times. The rearrangement uses TRBV29-1 and TRBJ2-7, with D hard to call. There are 13 residues in the CDR3. The V gene's germline CDR1 is SQVTM and CDR2 ANQGSEA. V was clipped by 7 bases and J by 0 bases, with 13 bases between them. CDR3 in amino acids: CSAWTDGSYEQYF. The CDR3 DNA reads as TGCAGCGCTTGGACGGACGGCTCCTACGAGCAGTACTTC.

This clone occurred once. The chain uses TRBV7-2 and TRBJ1-2; weak D call: TRBD1 (6 bases). Trimming cost V 5 bases and J 6 bases, with 10 bases left between them. The V gene's germline CDR1 is SGHTA and CDR2 FQGNSA. This CDR3 region has 12 residues. The CDR3 bases are TGTGCCAGCAGCGCTACAGGGAATGGCTACACCTTC. Translation gives CASSATGNGYTF. The full variable domain, rest sourced from reference TRBV7-2 and TRBJ1-2, is GAGVSQSPSNKVTEKGKDVELRCDPISGHTALYWYRQSLGQGLEFLIYFQGNSAPDKSGLPSDRFSAERTGGSVSTLTIQRTQQEDSAVYLCASSATGNGYTFGSGTRLTVV.

The chain couples TRBV7-2 to TRBJ2-3; tentatively, D is TRBD2 (6 bases). The V end was cut by 5 bases, the J end by 5 bases, with 20 bases between. In germline, CDR1 is SGHTA, CDR2 FQGNSA. CDR3 length: 16 amino acids. The CDR3 nucleotides read TGTGCCAGCAGCCACACCCCCCAGGGAGGCATAGATACGCAGTATTTT. Protein product: CASSHTPQGGIDTQYF.

This clone was seen only a few times. V and J are TRBV6-1 and TRBJ2-7; D might be TRBD1 (6 bases). This CDR3 region has 13 residues. V was pared by 8 bases and J by 4 bases, with 15 bases between. CDR1 is MNHNS, CDR2 SASEGT, per germline. The CDR3 protein is CASWARGTYEQYF. CDR3 DNA: TGTGCCAGCTGGGCCAGGGGTACGTACGAGCAGTACTTC.

The V gene is TRBV6-6, the J gene TRBJ1-2, with TRBD1 identical over 7 bases. Unmatched junction bases numbered 9, after V lost 7 bases and J lost 7 bases. This CDR3 has 13 residues. Germline-derived CDR1 and CDR2 are MNHNY and SVGAGI (reference sequence). The CDR3 loop is CASTGQDRGGYTF. The CDR3 DNA is TGTGCCAGCACCGGACAGGATAGGGGTGGCTACACCTTC.

Only a few counts were recorded for this clone. This chain joins TRBV6-6 and TRBJ1-4; D remains ambiguous. Germline V CDR1 and CDR2: MNHNY, SVGAGI (reference sequence). CDR3 length equals 15 residues. V gave up 2 bases and J gave up 4 bases, with 11 bases separating them. The CDR3 DNA follows: TGTGCCAGCAGTTACGGGAGTCAGAGTAATGAAAAACTGTTTTTT. It is translated as CASSYGSQSNEKLFF.

The rearrangement links TRBV5-1 to TRBJ2-3; either TRBD1 or TRBD2 may supply D (5 bases each). The V end lost 6 bases, the J end lost 5 bases, and 16 bases lay between the germline ends. Looked up from germline, CDR1 is SGHRS and CDR2 is YFSETQ. The CDR3 length is 14 residues. CDR3: CASTQGRLLDTQYF. Here the CDR3 DNA reads TGCGCCAGCACCCAGGGACGCCTTTTAGATACGCAGTATTTT.